This T cell receptor (beta chain) was retrieved from a study of blood T cell repertoires in COVID-19. Background on the study: Samples representing acute and convalescent COVID-19 were sourced from the United States, Italy and Spain. PBMCs, B-cell-depleted T cells, or T cells were the source of the cDNA or gDNA that made up the material.

The CDR3 length is 15 residues. Germline V gene sequence: CDR1 MNHEY, CDR2 SVGAGI. The junction had 7 bases not matched to a gene; V was cut back by 6 bases and J by 2 bases. Original methodology: Amplifying reference gene primers gave estimates of nucleated cell counts. Produced via immunoSEQ multiplex PCR; TCRdb's table is partial and in-frame only. V and J calls plus clone size are reproduced from that table; the DNA served to infer D and trimming. The sample consists of about 110,000 clones, 65% to 80% of them appearing once. The sequenced sample was peripheral blood. The receptor's source is a man in his 70s with acute or convalescent COVID-19. This chain joins TRBV6-5 and TRBJ1-1; 9 bases map to TRBD1. CDR3 amino acids: CASRGQGNANTEAFF. For the CDR3, the DNA is TGTGCCAGCAGGGGACAGGGAAACGCAAACACTGAAGCTTTCTTT.